These 30 T cell receptor beta chains were all obtained from the same sample, sequenced in a study of blood T cell repertoires in COVID-19. Here immunoSEQ multiplex PCR was the method, and the copy in TCRdb shows in-frame clones only, minus some. This sample has around 310,000 clones, with roughly 91% found just once. The source material was PBMCs or T cells enriched from blood (not recorded which). The receptors originated from a woman aged 30 to 39 who had recovered from COVID-19.

In its sample, this clone was seen once. The V call is TRBV4-2, the J call TRBJ2-1, with 10 bases that match TRBD2. Germline CDR1 and CDR2: LGHNA and YNFKEQ. This CDR3 spans 16 amino acids. Unmatched junction bases numbered 3, after V lost 0 bases and J lost 4 bases. CDR3 nucleotide sequence: TGTGCCAGCAGCCAAGAATGGACTAGCGGATACAATGAGCAGTTCTTC. Protein: CASSQEWTSGYNEQFF.

The rearrangement joins TRBV6-9 to TRBJ2-3; tentative D call: TRBD2 (6 bases). The ends were cut back, 1 base at V and 3 bases at J, with 8 bases in the middle. The germline gives CDR1 MNHGY, CDR2 SVAAGI. The CDR3 runs to 14 residues. The CDR3 DNA follows: TGTGCCAGCAGTTATTGGAGGGAAACAGATACGCAGTATTTT. Residues: CASSYWRETDTQYF.

The V and J genes are TRBV5-5 and TRBJ2-2; D gene ambiguous. The ends were cut back, 1 base at V and 9 bases at J, with 10 bases in the middle. The CDR3 runs 13 residues. The germline CDR1 and CDR2 sequences are SGHKS and YYEKEE (reference sequence). In DNA, the CDR3 is TGTGCCAGCAGCTTGATTGGTTACAGGGAGCTGTTTTTT. It translates to CASSLIGYRELFF.

The chain joins TRBV29-1 to TRBJ2-7; D is unclear. Germline V lookup: CDR1 SQVTM, CDR2 ANQGSEA. The length of the CDR3 is 13 residues. The V and J ends lost 4 bases and 0 bases respectively, with 10 bases between them. The CDR3 DNA reads TGCAGCGTTGTGCGGTTTAACTCCTACGAGCAGTACTTC. This translates into CSVVRFNSYEQYF.

The chain employs TRBV6-5 and TRBJ1-4; D is uncertain. From germline, CDR1 is MNHEY and CDR2 SVGAGI. The CDR3 extends over 15 amino acids. Trimming shortened V by 8 bases and J by 8 bases, and 21 bases separated the two germline ends. As DNA, the CDR3 is TGTGCCAGCTCCAAAGGAGGAAGCATGAAAGAAAAACTGTTTTTT. Its translation is CASSKGGSMKEKLFF.

This clone was counted between two and nine times. The V call is TRBV2, the J call TRBJ1-2; tentatively, D is TRBD1 (5 bases). The germline CDR1 and CDR2 sequences are SNHLY and FYNNEI. This CDR3 region has 12 residues. Trimming stripped 2 bases from V and 6 bases from J, with 7 bases between. The CDR3 protein is CASSERGNGYTF. In DNA, the CDR3 is TGTGCCAGCAGTGAAAGGGGCAATGGCTACACCTTC.

This chain joins TRBV12-5 and TRBJ2-7, with 11 positions matching TRBD1. CDR1 LGHNT and CDR2 FRNRAP come from the germline V gene. The CDR3 is made up of 14 amino acids. Trimming cost V 5 bases and J 2 bases; bases outside gene matches: 2. The CDR3 nucleotides read TGTGCTAGTGGTAAGGGACAGGGGGCCTACGAGCAGTACTTC. Its translation is CASGKGQGAYEQYF. Drawing the rest from reference TRBV12-5 and TRBJ2-7, the complete variable domain is DARVTQTPRHKVTEMGQEVTMRCQPILGHNTVFWYRQTMMQGLELLAYFRNRAPLDDSGMPKDRFSAEMPDATLATLKIQPSEPRDSAVYFCASGKGQGAYEQYFGPGTRLTVT.

V usage is TRBV7-2 and J usage is TRBJ2-7; tentative D call: TRBD2 (6 bases). Germline V gene data show CDR1 as SGHTA and CDR2 as FQGNSA. This CDR3 is 13 amino acids long. Between the trimmed V and J ends, which lost 2 bases and 2 bases, there was a span of 7 bases. CDR3 sequence reads: CASSLIAAYEQYF. CDR3 DNA sequence: TGTGCCAGCAGCTTAATAGCGGCCTACGAGCAGTACTTC.

This sequence joins TRBV18 and TRBJ1-6; D remains ambiguous. Germline CDR1 reads KGHSH; CDR2 reads LQKENI. The V gene lost 2 bases and the J gene lost 6 bases, with 11 bases spanning the gap. The CDR3 is 15 residues long. The CDR3: CASSPIDNPNSPLHF. CDR3 in DNA: TGTGCCAGCTCACCAATAGACAATCCTAATTCACCCCTCCACTTT.

V is TRBV7-9 and J is TRBJ1-2, with 10 bases matching TRBD1. CDR1 SEHNR and CDR2 FQNEAQ come from the germline V gene (reference sequence). CDR3 length equals 15 residues. The V segment lost 1 base and the J segment 6 bases; nucleotides outside the gene matches: 5. The CDR3 DNA follows: TGTGCCAGCAGCTTAGGACAGGGGGCGACCGATGGCTACACCTTC. This codes for CASSLGQGATDGYTF.

The rearrangement uses TRBV19 and TRBJ1-1; D ambiguous. The CDR3 contains 14 residues. Germline V gene sequence: CDR1 LNHDA, CDR2 SQIVND (reference sequence). The V gene lost 6 bases and the J gene lost 1 base, with 12 bases spanning the gap. The CDR3 sequence: CASRTLLGNTEAFF. DNA for the CDR3: TGTGCCAGTAGGACGTTACTAGGGAACACTGAAGCTTTCTTT.

The CDR3 sequence: CASSQDMAPYEQYF. The CDR3 region has the DNA TGTGCCAGCAGCCAAGATATGGCTCCATACGAGCAGTACTTC. The V gene is TRBV3-1 (or the pseudogene TRBV3-2), the J gene TRBJ2-7; no clear D. This CDR3 spans 14 amino acids. V was pared by 0 bases and J by 4 bases, with 10 bases between. Germline CDR1 is LGHDT and CDR2 is YNNKEL (reference sequence).

The chain combines TRBV7-9 with TRBJ2-1; 8 nucleotides line up with TRBD1. The CDR3 extends over 14 amino acids. V trimming: 3 bases; J trimming: 8 bases; junction bases outside the gene matches: 6. The V gene's germline CDR1 is SEHNR and CDR2 FQNEAQ (reference sequence). Here the CDR3 DNA reads TGTGCCAGCAGCTTCGACAGGGGCTCCCATGAGCAGTTCTTC. Its protein product is CASSFDRGSHEQFF.

A single count supports this clone. The rearrangement uses TRBV27 and TRBJ1-2, with TRBD1 identical over 7 bases. The length of the CDR3 is 14 residues. Trimming removed 4 bases from V and 6 bases from J; junction bases left unmatched: 8. CDR1 is MNHEY, CDR2 SMNVEV, per germline (reference sequence). The CDR3 nucleotides are TGTGCCAGCAGTTCCGTAGTACAGGGGAATGGCTACACCTTC. It translates to CASSSVVQGNGYTF.

This rearrangement joins TRBV7-9 to TRBJ2-3; D is unresolved. Trimming cost V 6 bases and J 0 bases, with 10 bases left between them. The germline CDR1 and CDR2 sequences are SEHNR and FQNEAQ (reference sequence). The CDR3 is made up of 14 amino acids. The CDR3 DNA is TGTGCCAGCAGACGACTTAGGAGCACAGATACGCAGTATTTT. Its translation: CASRRLRSTDTQYF.

The chain combines TRBV19 with TRBJ2-5; TRBD2 might be the D (6 bases). CDR1 and CDR2 (germline): LNHDA, SQIVND (reference sequence). Between the trimmed V and J ends, which lost 3 bases and 5 bases, there was a span of 16 bases. CDR3 length: 15 residues. The CDR3 region is CASSIVAGGDETQYF. The CDR3 DNA reads TGTGCCAGTAGTATCGTAGCCGGAGGGGATGAGACCCAGTACTTC.

This clone has only one observation. V gene TRBV24-1 combines with J gene TRBJ1-5; unclear D gene. Trimming took off 4 bases at V and 7 bases at J, with 22 bases between the two ends. The CDR3 has 17 residues. CDR1 and CDR2 (germline): KGHDR, SFDVKD. The CDR3 coding sequence is TGTGCCACCAGTGACCCCCGCGACCGCTCGGCGGGGCAGCCCCAGCATTTT. Translated: CATSDPRDRSAGQPQHF.

V usage is TRBV5-1 and J usage is TRBJ1-5; the D gene is possibly TRBD1 (5 bases). Trimming removed 4 bases at V and 8 bases at J, with 16 bases between. The CDR3 totals 14 residues. CDR1 SGHRS and CDR2 YFSETQ come from the germline V gene. DNA for the CDR3: TGCGCCAGCAGCCCAGTCCCGGGACTGGAGCCCCAGCATTTT. Translated, it gives CASSPVPGLEPQHF.

In its sample, this clone was seen once. V is TRBV19 and J is TRBJ1-5; 9 bases align to TRBD1. Germline V gene sequence: CDR1 LNHDA, CDR2 SQIVND (reference sequence). Losses at the gene ends were 7 bases for V and 0 bases for J; bases not matched to a gene: 10. CDR3 length: 17 residues. The DNA for the CDR3 is TGTGCCAGTACGGAGGGACAGGGCCTCTATAGCAATCAGCCCCAGCATTTT. It yields the protein CASTEGQGLYSNQPQHF.

The rearrangement links TRBV19 to TRBJ2-7; D is perhaps TRBD1 (6 bases). Germline V gene lookup returns CDR1 LNHDA and CDR2 SQIVND (reference sequence). The ends were cut back, 6 bases at V and 4 bases at J, with 7 bases in the middle. The CDR3 contains 11 residues. The CDR3 nucleotides read TGTGCCAGTAGACAGGGTTACGAGCAGTACTTC. This codes for CASRQGYEQYF.

J is TRBJ2-5 and V is TRBV5-1; D is perhaps TRBD2 (6 bases). V lost 0 bases, J lost 5 bases, and 14 bases lay in between. The CDR3 is 15 amino acids. The V gene's germline CDR1 is SGHRS and CDR2 YFSETQ. The CDR3, as DNA: TGCGCCAGCAGCTTGGGTAGCACGGGGGAGGAGACCCAGTACTTC. Encoded protein: CASSLGSTGEETQYF.

In the case of this clone: The limits of the CDR3 on the DNA are not certain, so only TCRdb's listed CDR3 is given. The genes are TRBV4-2 and TRBJ2-1; TRBD2 is the table's D call and was not checked against the DNA. Germline-derived CDR1 and CDR2 are LGHNA and YNFKEQ. The CDR3 sequence runs 14 residues, both termini included. CDR3 amino acids: CASSQDFRGNEQFF.

This clone showed up just a few times. The CDR3 DNA follows: TGTGCCAGCAGCTTAAGTCCAGGCGAAGAGACCCAGTACTTC. Protein product: CASSLSPGEETQYF. The chain has TRBV7-3 and TRBJ2-5; D is unclear. The ends were cut back, 1 base at V and 3 bases at J, with 9 bases in the middle. CDR1 and CDR2 (germline): SGHTA, FQGTGA. The CDR3 extends over 14 amino acids.

This clone was seen a single time. The gene calls are TRBV5-6 and TRBJ2-3; 12 positions agree with TRBD2. The germline V gene encodes CDR1 SGHDT and CDR2 YYEEEE. This CDR3 spans 17 amino acids. Unmatched junction bases numbered 6, after V lost 0 bases and J lost 4 bases. The CDR3 sequence is CASSLVTSGSIADTQYF. For the CDR3, the DNA is TGTGCCAGCAGCTTGGTGACTAGCGGGAGTATAGCAGATACGCAGTATTTT.

The chain uses TRBV9 and TRBJ2-1; TRBD2 matches 14 bases. The ends lost 5 bases at V and 3 bases at J; junction bases unmatched: 7. Per the germline V gene, CDR1 is SGDLS and CDR2 is YYNGEE. This CDR3 contains 17 residues. CDR3 sequence: CASSSPGTSGSYNEQFF. CDR3 sequence (DNA): TGTGCCAGCAGTTCTCCCGGGACTAGCGGGAGCTACAATGAGCAGTTCTTC.

V is TRBV28 and J is TRBJ2-7, with 7 bases aligning to TRBD1. The CDR3 totals 14 residues. J lost 6 bases, V lost 4 bases, and 9 bases had no gene match. Germline V gene sequence: CDR1 MDHEN, CDR2 SYDVKM. The CDR3 loop is CASSSETGLPEQYF. CDR3 coding DNA: TGTGCCAGCAGTTCCGAGACAGGGCTTCCCGAGCAGTACTTC.

The V gene is TRBV15, the J gene TRBJ1-5, with 9 bases that match TRBD1. The CDR3 totals 14 residues. Germline CDR1 LNHNV, CDR2 YYDKDF (reference sequence). Trimming at V came to 9 bases and at J to 6 bases, leaving 9 bases not matched to a gene. The CDR3 coding sequence is TGTGCCACTACTAACAGGGGGCATGTTCAGCCCCAGCATTTT. Translated: CATTNRGHVQPQHF.

This chain uses TRBV12-3 or TRBV12-4 with TRBJ2-1; D is unresolved. This CDR3 spans 12 amino acids. The V gene lost 7 bases and the J gene lost 7 bases, with 11 bases spanning the gap. The chain's CDR3 is CASKESWNEQFF. CDR3 DNA: TGTGCCAGCAAAGAGTCTTGGAATGAGCAGTTCTTC.

This clone was counted once. V and J are TRBV11-3 and TRBJ2-1, with D possibly being TRBD1 (5 bases). The germline CDR1 and CDR2 sequences are SGHNT and YENEEA. V lost 2 bases and J lost 3, with 17 bases in between. The CDR3 spans 17 residues. The CDR3 region is CASSLNRANGHYNEQFF. The CDR3 coding sequence is TGTGCCAGCAGCTTAAATAGAGCTAACGGACACTACAATGAGCAGTTCTTC.

This clone is a singleton in its sample. The chain uses TRBV4-3 and TRBJ2-2, with D possibly TRBD1 on 5 matching bases. V lost 0 bases, J lost 6 bases, and 14 bases lay in between. CDR3 length equals 16 residues. The germline V gene encodes CDR1 LGHNA and CDR2 YSLEER. The CDR3 sequence: CASSQESGLMAGELFF. CDR3 coding DNA: TGCGCCAGCAGCCAAGAGTCAGGGTTGATGGCCGGGGAGCTGTTTTTT.